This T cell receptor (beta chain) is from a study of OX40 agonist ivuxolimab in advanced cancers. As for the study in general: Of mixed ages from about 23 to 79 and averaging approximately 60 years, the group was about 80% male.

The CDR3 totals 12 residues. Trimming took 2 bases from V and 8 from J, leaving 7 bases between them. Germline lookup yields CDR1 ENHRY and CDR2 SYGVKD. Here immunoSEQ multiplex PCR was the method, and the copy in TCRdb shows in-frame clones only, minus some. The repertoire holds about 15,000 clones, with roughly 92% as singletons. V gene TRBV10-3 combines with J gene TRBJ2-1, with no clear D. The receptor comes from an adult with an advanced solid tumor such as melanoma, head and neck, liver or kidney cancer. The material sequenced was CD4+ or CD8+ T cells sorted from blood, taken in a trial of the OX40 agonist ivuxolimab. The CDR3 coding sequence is TGTGCCATCAGTGAGCCAGGATATGAGCAGTTCTTC. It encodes CAISEPGYEQFF.